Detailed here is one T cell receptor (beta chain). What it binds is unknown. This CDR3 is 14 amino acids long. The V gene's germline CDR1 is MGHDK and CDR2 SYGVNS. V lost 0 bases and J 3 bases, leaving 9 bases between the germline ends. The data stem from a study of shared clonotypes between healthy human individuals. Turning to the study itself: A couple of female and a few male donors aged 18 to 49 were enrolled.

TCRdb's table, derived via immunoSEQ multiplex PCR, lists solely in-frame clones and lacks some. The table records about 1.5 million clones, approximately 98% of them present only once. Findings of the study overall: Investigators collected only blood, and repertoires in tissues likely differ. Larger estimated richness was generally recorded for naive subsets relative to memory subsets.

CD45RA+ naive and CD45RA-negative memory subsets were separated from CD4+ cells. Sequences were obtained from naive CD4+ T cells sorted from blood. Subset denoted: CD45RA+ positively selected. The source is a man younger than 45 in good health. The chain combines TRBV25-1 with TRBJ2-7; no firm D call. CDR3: CASSEYEPLYEQYF. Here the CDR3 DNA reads TGTGCCAGCAGTGAATATGAGCCCCTCTACGAGCAGTACTTC.